The clone carrying this TCR beta chain was counted once. Its antigen is not identified. Per germline, CDR1 SNHLY and CDR2 FYNNEI. With 7 bases removed from V and 3 bases from J, the gap between germline ends came to 10 bases. CDR3 size: 12 residues. The source of the sample is a study of STAT3 mutations in large granular lymphocyte leukemia. Study results and caveats: At least one immunodominant TCR beta clonotype appeared in every T-cell large granular lymphocyte leukemia patient.

Libraries were prepared by immunoSEQ multiplex PCR; TCRdb keeps only in-frame clonotypes and omits some of them. The sample has roughly 10,000 clones; 87% are singletons. The chain couples TRBV2 to TRBJ2-7; the D is unclear. The receptor was derived from a man in his 60s with T-cell large granular lymphocyte leukemia. Some clones in this sample may be carry-over from other donors' samples. The sample taken for sequencing was peripheral blood mononuclear cells. The DNA of the CDR3 is TGTGCCAGCACCGCGGAGCTCTACGAGCAGTACTTC. Protein product: CASTAELYEQYF.